Detailed here is one T cell receptor beta chain. Its matching antigen is unknown. This sample is part of a study of T cell repertoires in cytomegalovirus infection. Looking at the study overall: Public TCR beta signatures indicated both CMV infection and matching HLA type.

General study results and limits: Using cumulative public TCR beta family frequency, the authors identified those who carried CMV together with the relevant HLA. It was HLA-C-restricted CMV-specific TCR beta clonotypes that dominated the response ex vivo.

V was trimmed by 6 bases and J by 3 bases, leaving 14 bases between them. The germline V gene has CDR1 MNHNY and CDR2 SVGAGI (reference sequence). This CDR3 has 15 residues. TCRdb independently ran MiXCR on the reads; one entry per CDR3 protein. Of around 630,000 distinct CDR3 sequences listed, 20% to 25% were seen once; the top ten hold approximately 8.2%. The sample consisted of CD8+ T cells from PBMCs. V usage is TRBV6-6 and J usage is TRBJ2-2; maybe TRBD2 (6 bases). The TCR originated in a human donor in good health (CMV status not recorded). Some clones in this sample may be carry-over from other donors' samples. The CDR3 bases are TGTGCCAGCAGCACCTGGACTATCTACACCGGGGAGCTGTTTTTT. Translation gives CASSTWTIYTGELFF.